The 8 T cell receptor beta chains below come from one sample, sequenced in a study of blood T cell repertoires in COVID-19. The data were produced by immunoSEQ multiplex PCR, yet TCRdb's version contains in-frame clones alone and is incomplete. The table has fewer than 250,000 clones, 85% to 90% seen once. The specimen was peripheral blood. All receptors come from a woman in her 70s with acute or convalescent COVID-19.

The V and J genes are TRBV24-1 and TRBJ2-2; 8 nucleotides agree with TRBD1. The CDR3 has 14 residues. Trimming cost V 7 bases and J 3 bases; bases outside gene matches: 3. Germline V lookup: CDR1 KGHDR, CDR2 SFDVKD. The DNA of the CDR3 is TGTGCCACCAGAGGACAGGGTCACACCGGGGAGCTGTTTTTT. Protein: CATRGQGHTGELFF.

The chain links TRBV7-2 to TRBJ2-1; 8 nucleotides align to TRBD1. The CDR3 runs to 14 residues. CDR1 is SGHTA and CDR2 is FQGNSA in the germline V gene. V trimming: 1 base; J trimming: 5 bases; junction bases outside the gene matches: 1. This CDR3 reads CASSLGDRHNEQFF. CDR3 nucleotides: TGTGCCAGCAGCTTAGGGGACAGGCACAATGAGCAGTTCTTC.

V is TRBV3-1 (or the pseudogene TRBV3-2) and J is TRBJ1-3; D possibly corresponds to TRBD1 (5 bases). The CDR3 sequence is 14 residues long. CDR1 and CDR2 (germline): LGHDT, YNNKEL (reference sequence). Trimming shortened V by 1 base and J by 5 bases, and 9 bases separated the two germline ends. As DNA, the CDR3 is TGTGCCAGCAGCCAAGGGCAGGGCCGAAACACCATATATTTT. It translates to CASSQGQGRNTIYF.

This chain connects TRBV3-1 (or the pseudogene TRBV3-2) to TRBJ1-1; the D is unclear. Germline V CDR1 and CDR2: LGHDT, YNNKEL (reference sequence). V was shortened by 1 base and J by 6 bases, with 9 bases between the two germline ends. The CDR3 spans 13 residues. CDR3 residues: CASSQGSVAEAFF. In DNA form, the CDR3 reads TGTGCCAGCAGCCAAGGAAGCGTAGCTGAAGCTTTCTTT.

The rearrangement links TRBV27 to TRBJ2-1; TRBD2 might be the D (6 bases). CDR3 length equals 13 residues. V was trimmed by 7 bases and J by 9 bases, leaving 16 bases between them. Germline V gene lookup returns CDR1 MNHEY and CDR2 SMNVEV (reference sequence). CDR3 sequence reads: CASTRDSSREQFF. The DNA for the CDR3 is TGTGCCAGCACCAGGGACTCAAGCCGTGAGCAGTTCTTC.

The genes are TRBV28 and TRBJ2-2, with TRBD1 identical over 8 bases. The CDR3 runs to 18 residues. Germline assignment: CDR1 MDHEN and CDR2 SYDVKM. With V trimmed by 2 bases and J by 8 bases, 16 bases remained unmatched. CDR3 coding DNA: TGTGCCAGCAGTTTAAGTAGGCGGACAGGGCCCTACGGGGGGGAGCTGTTTTTT. Protein: CASSLSRRTGPYGGELFF. The variable domain in full, completed from reference TRBV28 and TRBJ2-2, reads DVKVTQSSRYLVKRTGEKVFLECVQDMDHENMFWYRQDPGLGLRLIYFSYDVKMKEKGDIPEGYSVSREKKERFSLILESASTNQTSMYLCASSLSRRTGPYGGELFFGEGSRLTVL.

The chain links TRBV5-1 to TRBJ1-4; maybe TRBD1 (6 bases). This CDR3 contains 15 residues. Trimming cost V 2 bases and J 3 bases, with 11 bases left between them. Germline loops: CDR1 SGHRS, CDR2 YFSETQ. The CDR3 DNA is TGCGCCAGCAGCTTACAGGGACCGGCTAATGAAAAACTGTTTTTT. It encodes CASSLQGPANEKLFF.

The chain links TRBV28 to TRBJ1-2; D is unresolved. Trimming shortened V by 11 bases and J by 7 bases, and 17 bases separated the two germline ends. Germline loops: CDR1 MDHEN, CDR2 SYDVKM. The CDR3 covers 12 residues. This chain's CDR3 is CASREQEGGYTF. The CDR3 DNA is TGTGCCTCCCGAGAGCAGGAGGGTGGCTACACCTTC.